This T cell receptor (beta chain) was identified during a study of shared T cell receptors in the human thymus. Germline CDR1 reads LNHDA; CDR2 reads SQIVND (reference sequence). The CDR3 covers 15 residues. The V end lost 1 base, the J end lost 4 bases, and 13 bases lay between the germline ends. Produced via immunoSEQ multiplex PCR; TCRdb's table is partial and in-frame only. This table has around 340,000 clones, 95% appearing once. The rearrangement uses TRBV19 and TRBJ1-2; TRBD1 is a possible D gene (5 bases). Sample: thymocytes. This TCR was sampled from a human donor. The CDR3 here is CASSIGAGTLYGYTF. CDR3 coding DNA: TGTGCCAGTAGTATAGGAGCAGGGACCCTCTATGGCTACACCTTC.